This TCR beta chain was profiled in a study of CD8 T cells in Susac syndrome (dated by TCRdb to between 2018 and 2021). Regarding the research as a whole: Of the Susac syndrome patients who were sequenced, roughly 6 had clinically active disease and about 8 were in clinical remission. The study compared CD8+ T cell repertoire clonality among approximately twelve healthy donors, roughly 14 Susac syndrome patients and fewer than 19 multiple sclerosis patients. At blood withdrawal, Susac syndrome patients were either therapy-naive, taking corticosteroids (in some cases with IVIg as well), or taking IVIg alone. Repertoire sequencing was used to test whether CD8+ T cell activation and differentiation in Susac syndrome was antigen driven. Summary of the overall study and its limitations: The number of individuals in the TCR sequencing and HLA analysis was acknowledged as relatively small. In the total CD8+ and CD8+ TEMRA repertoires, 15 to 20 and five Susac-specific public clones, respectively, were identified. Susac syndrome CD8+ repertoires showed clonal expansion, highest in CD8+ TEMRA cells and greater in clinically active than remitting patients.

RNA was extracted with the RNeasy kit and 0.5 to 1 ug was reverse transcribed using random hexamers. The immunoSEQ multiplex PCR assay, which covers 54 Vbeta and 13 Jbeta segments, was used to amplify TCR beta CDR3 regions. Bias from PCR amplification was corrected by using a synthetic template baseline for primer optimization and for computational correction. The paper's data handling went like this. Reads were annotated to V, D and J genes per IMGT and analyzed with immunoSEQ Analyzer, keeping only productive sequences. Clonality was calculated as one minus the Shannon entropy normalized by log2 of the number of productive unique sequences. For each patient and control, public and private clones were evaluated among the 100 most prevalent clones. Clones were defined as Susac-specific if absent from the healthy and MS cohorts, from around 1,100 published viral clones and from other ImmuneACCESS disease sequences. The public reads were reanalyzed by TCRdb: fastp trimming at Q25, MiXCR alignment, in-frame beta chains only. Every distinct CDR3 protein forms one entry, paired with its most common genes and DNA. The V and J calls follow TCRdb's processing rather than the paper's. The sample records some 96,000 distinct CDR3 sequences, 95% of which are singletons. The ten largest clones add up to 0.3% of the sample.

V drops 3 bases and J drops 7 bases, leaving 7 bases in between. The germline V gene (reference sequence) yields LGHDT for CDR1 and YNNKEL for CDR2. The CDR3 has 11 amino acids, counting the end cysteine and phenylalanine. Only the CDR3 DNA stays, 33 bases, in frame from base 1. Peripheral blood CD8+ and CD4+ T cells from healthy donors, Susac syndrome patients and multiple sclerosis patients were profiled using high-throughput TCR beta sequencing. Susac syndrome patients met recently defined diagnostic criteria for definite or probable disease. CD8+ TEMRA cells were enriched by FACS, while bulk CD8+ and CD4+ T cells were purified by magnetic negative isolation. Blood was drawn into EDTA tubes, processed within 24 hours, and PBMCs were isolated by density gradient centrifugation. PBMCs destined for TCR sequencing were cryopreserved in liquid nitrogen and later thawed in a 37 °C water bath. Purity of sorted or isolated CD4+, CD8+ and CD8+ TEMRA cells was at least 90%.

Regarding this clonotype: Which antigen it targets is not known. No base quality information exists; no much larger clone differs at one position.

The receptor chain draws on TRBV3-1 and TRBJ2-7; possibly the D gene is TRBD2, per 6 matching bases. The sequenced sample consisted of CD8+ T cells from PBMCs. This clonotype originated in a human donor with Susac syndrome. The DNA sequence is TGTGCCAGCAGCCACGGGGGTGAGCAGTACTTC. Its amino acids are CASSHGGEQYF.